One and the same sample provided the 8 T cell receptor beta chains below, sequenced in a study of T cells in Graves' hyperthyroidism and ophthalmopathy. Amplification targeted TCR beta CDR3 regions from RNA transcripts. A set of HTBI primers served as the primers for a first-round RT-PCR of the TCR CDR3. TCRdb re-analysed the multiplex PCR reads in MiXCR, keeping a single row per CDR3 protein. This repertoire shows 490,000 or so distinct CDR3 sequences, just under 20% found once; its top ten account for less than 55%. The specimen was blood. The receptors originated from a man in his forties with Graves' ophthalmopathy.

This clonotype was detected only once. The genes are TRBV10-2 and TRBJ2-3, with 9 bases fitting TRBD2. Germline trimming cut 5 bases from V and 7 bases from J; bases unmatched to any gene: 4. CDR1 and CDR2 (germline): WSHSY, SAAADI. CDR3 length equals 13 residues. The CDR3 DNA is TGCGCCAGCAGTTCTAGCGGGGCCCATACGCAGTATTTT. It codes for CASSSSGAHTQYF.

This clonotype was counted many times. The V gene is TRBV18, the J gene TRBJ1-5; 7 positions match TRBD1. After removal of 3 bases from V and 1 base from J, the junction contained 3 bases not matched to a gene. CDR1 and CDR2 (germline): KGHSH, LQKENI. This CDR3 is built from 15 residues. The CDR3 spells CASSPTGVSNQPQHF. CDR3 nucleotides: TGTGCCAGCTCACCCACAGGGGTGAGCAATCAGCCCCAGCATTTT.

This clonotype was observed a handful of times. The CDR3 loop reads CASSPSWLAVSYEQYF. CDR3 in DNA: TGTGCCAGCAGCCCTTCGTGGCTAGCTGTTTCCTACGAGCAGTACTTC. The V call is TRBV7-2, the J call TRBJ2-7; TRBD2 is a possible D gene (5 bases). The CDR3 contains 16 residues. CDR1 and CDR2 (germline): SGHTA, FQGNSA. Trimming stripped 5 bases from V and 1 base from J, with 18 bases between.

DNA of the CDR3: TGTGCCAGTAGGAGGACAGGGACCTACGAGCAGTACTTC. Translation gives CASRRTGTYEQYF. The chain employs TRBV19 and TRBJ2-7; 8 bases match TRBD1. The J segment lost 2 bases and the V segment lost 6 bases, leaving 3 bases of the junction unmatched. The CDR3 length is 13 residues. From germline, CDR1 is LNHDA and CDR2 SQIVND (reference sequence).

The gene calls are TRBV4-2 and TRBJ2-1; maybe TRBD2 (6 bases). The CDR3 runs 16 residues. Germline values: CDR1 LGHNA, CDR2 YNFKEQ. V dropped 4 bases and J dropped 7 bases, with 20 bases sitting between them. The CDR3: CASSRGDSGAGNEQFF. The CDR3 region has the DNA TGTGCCAGCAGCCGGGGCGACTCCGGGGCGGGAAATGAGCAGTTCTTC.

Details on this clonotype: A much larger clone differs from this one at a single base, so this may be a read error. The rearrangement joins TRBV7-2 to TRBJ2-7; the D is unclear. The germline gives CDR1 SGHTA, CDR2 FQGNSA. CDR3 length equals 14 residues. CDR3 residues: CASSLGPLTYERYF. The CDR3 DNA sequence: TGTGCCAGCAGCCTAGGGCCCCTGACCTACGAGCGGTACTTC.

In this sample, this clonotype turned up a few times. The chain is built from TRBV20-1 and TRBJ2-3; 10 nucleotides agree with TRBD2. CDR3 length: 14 amino acids. The germline V gene encodes CDR1 DFQATT and CDR2 SNEGSKA (reference sequence). The J segment lost 4 bases and the V segment lost 6 bases, leaving 7 bases of the junction unmatched. The CDR3 bases are TGCAGTGCCACGGGACTAGCGAGAGCAGATACGCAGTATTTT. It translates to CSATGLARADTQYF.

This clonotype was seen more than once but under ten times. J is TRBJ1-4 and V is TRBV12-3 or TRBV12-4; 8 positions match TRBD1. The ends lost 4 bases at V and 10 bases at J; junction bases unmatched: 8. The CDR3 is 14 residues long. The CDR3: CASSSDRDKGKLFF. CDR3 nucleotides: TGTGCCAGCAGTTCGGACAGGGACAAAGGAAAACTGTTTTTT.